This passage covers 11 T cell receptor beta chains from one sample sequenced in a study of blood T cell repertoires in COVID-19. The assay was immunoSEQ multiplex PCR, and TCRdb's table has in-frame clones only and misses some. This sample has fewer than 35,000 clones; 70% to 90% occur once, and the top ten carry about 23%. The sample was peripheral blood. These TCRs come from a woman older than 75 with active or convalescent COVID-19.

V and J are TRBV9 and TRBJ2-1; D might be TRBD2 (7 bases). CDR1 is SGDLS and CDR2 is YYNGEE in the germline V gene. The germline V and J ends were trimmed by 2 bases and 8 bases, with 14 bases remaining between them. This CDR3 region has 14 residues. In DNA, the CDR3 is TGTGCCAGCAGCGTCGGGGGGCAAGAGTATGAGCAGTTCTTC. Translating it yields CASSVGGQEYEQFF.

The count of this clone is one. The chain links TRBV6-5 to TRBJ1-3, with 9 positions matching TRBD1. V lost 7 bases, J lost 1 base, and 5 bases stayed unmatched. The CDR3 totals 15 residues. Germline CDR1 MNHEY, CDR2 SVGAGI. The DNA for the CDR3 is TGTGCCAGCACCGCCGGGACAGGGTCTGGAAACACCATATATTTT. It encodes CASTAGTGSGNTIYF.

The V gene is TRBV6-6, the J gene TRBJ2-5; a possible D gene is TRBD1 (8 bases). This CDR3 comprises 14 residues. Germline-derived CDR1 and CDR2 are MNHNY and SVGAGI (reference sequence). V lost 6 bases, J lost 5 bases, and 16 bases lay in between. The CDR3 protein is CASRQNRGGETQYF. CDR3 in DNA: TGTGCCAGCAGGCAAAACAGGGGGGGGGAGACCCAGTACTTC.

The chain links TRBV7-9 to TRBJ2-1; tentatively, D is TRBD1 (6 bases). Germline V CDR1 and CDR2: SEHNR, FQNEAQ (reference sequence). V dropped 1 base and J dropped 6 bases, with 7 bases sitting between them. The CDR3 loop spans 13 amino acids. CDR3 sequence (DNA): TGTGCCAGCAGCTTAGAAGGGGGCAATGAGCAGTTCTTC. This gives the protein CASSLEGGNEQFF.

The chain's CDR3 is CATSAPGQGNQPQHF. As DNA, the CDR3 is TGTGCCACCAGTGCCCCGGGACAGGGAAATCAGCCCCAGCATTTT. The chain uses TRBV24-1 and TRBJ1-5; 9 positions agree with TRBD1. CDR3 length: 15 amino acids. Germline V lookup: CDR1 KGHDR, CDR2 SFDVKD. J lost 4 bases, V lost 5 bases, and 5 bases had no gene match.

CDR3 region: CASSVQGKNTEAFF. CDR3 nucleotides: TGTGCCAGCAGCGTGCAGGGGAAGAACACTGAAGCTTTCTTT. The rearrangement joins TRBV9 to TRBJ1-1; D is possibly TRBD1 (6 bases). The V end was cut by 2 bases, the J end by 1 base, with 9 bases between. Germline V lookup: CDR1 SGDLS, CDR2 YYNGEE. CDR3 length: 14 residues.

This chain joins TRBV5-1 and TRBJ1-1; 9 bases map to TRBD1. This CDR3 comprises 14 residues. The V gene's germline CDR1 is SGHRS and CDR2 YFSETQ. V was clipped by 2 bases and J by 3 bases; unmatched bases: 2. CDR3 region: CASSFRTGDTEAFF. For the CDR3, the DNA is TGCGCCAGCAGCTTCCGGACAGGGGACACTGAAGCTTTCTTT.

CDR3 sequence reads: CASSLTGPTHYGYTF. In DNA form, the CDR3 reads TGTGCCAGCAGCTTAACCGGTCCTACCCACTATGGCTACACCTTC. This chain links TRBV11-3 with TRBJ1-2; unclear D gene. This CDR3 comprises 15 residues. CDR1 and CDR2 from the germline V gene are SGHNT and YENEEA. V gave up 2 bases and J gave up 3 bases, with 13 bases separating them.

In DNA, the CDR3 is TGTGCTAGTGGTTTTGGCGGGGGGGCCTGGGAGCAGTACTTC. As protein: CASGFGGGAWEQYF. The genes are TRBV12-5 and TRBJ2-7; 9 bases match TRBD2. The trim removed 3 bases at V and 7 bases at J, leaving 7 bases unmatched. In germline, CDR1 is LGHNT, CDR2 FRNRAP. The CDR3 has 14 amino acids. Combining the CDR3 with reference TRBV12-5 and TRBJ2-7 gives the whole variable domain DARVTQTPRHKVTEMGQEVTMRCQPILGHNTVFWYRQTMMQGLELLAYFRNRAPLDDSGMPKDRFSAEMPDATLATLKIQPSEPRDSAVYFCASGFGGGAWEQYFGPGTRLTVT.

The chain has TRBV25-1 and TRBJ1-5; tentatively, D is TRBD1 (6 bases). V lost 2 bases, J lost 3 bases, and 8 bases lay in between. Germline values: CDR1 MGHDK, CDR2 SYGVNS. The CDR3 length is 14 residues. The CDR3 nucleotides read TGTGCCAGCAGTGAAGCAGGGGACAATCAGCCCCAGCATTTT. It encodes CASSEAGDNQPQHF.

The genes are TRBV11-2 and TRBJ1-2; possibly TRBD1 for D (6 bases). The germline V gene encodes CDR1 SGHAT and CDR2 FQNNGV. The V end lost 5 bases, the J end lost 2 bases, and 15 bases lay between the germline ends. CDR3 size: 15 residues. The CDR3 sequence is CASSRTPDSNYGYTF. The CDR3, as DNA: TGTGCCAGCAGCCGCACCCCGGACAGCAACTATGGCTACACCTTC.